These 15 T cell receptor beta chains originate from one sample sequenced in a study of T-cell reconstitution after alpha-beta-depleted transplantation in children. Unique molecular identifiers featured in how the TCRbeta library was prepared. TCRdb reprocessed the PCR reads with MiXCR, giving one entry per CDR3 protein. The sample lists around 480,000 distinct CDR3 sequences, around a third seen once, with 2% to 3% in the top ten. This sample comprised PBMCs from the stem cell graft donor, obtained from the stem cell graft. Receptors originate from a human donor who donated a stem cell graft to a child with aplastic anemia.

As DNA, the CDR3 is TGCAGCGTTGCCTCCGGGGCAGGGATGCAGCCCCAGCATTTT. It encodes CSVASGAGMQPQHF. The chain joins TRBV29-1 to TRBJ1-5; D is possibly TRBD1 (5 bases). V was trimmed by 4 bases and J by 7 bases, leaving 17 bases between them. CDR1 and CDR2 (germline): SQVTM, ANQGSEA. The CDR3 loop spans 14 amino acids. Full variable domain (outside the CDR3, taken from reference TRBV29-1 and TRBJ1-5): SAVISQKPSRDICQRGTSLTIQCQVDSQVTMMFWYRQQPGQSLTLIATANQGSEATYESGFVIDKFPISRPNLTFSTLTVSNMSPEDSSIYLCSVASGAGMQPQHFGDGTRLSIL.

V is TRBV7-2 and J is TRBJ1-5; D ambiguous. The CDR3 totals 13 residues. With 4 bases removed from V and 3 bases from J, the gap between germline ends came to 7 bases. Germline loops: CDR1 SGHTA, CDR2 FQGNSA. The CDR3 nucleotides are TGTGCCAGCAGCTCCGGGATCAATCAGCCCCAGCATTTT. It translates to CASSSGINQPQHF.

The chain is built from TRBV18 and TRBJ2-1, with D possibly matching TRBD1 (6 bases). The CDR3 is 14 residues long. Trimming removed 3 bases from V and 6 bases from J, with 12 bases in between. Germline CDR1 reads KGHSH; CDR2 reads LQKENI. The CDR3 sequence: CASSPLSGVNEQFF. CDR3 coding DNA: TGTGCCAGCTCACCTCTCTCAGGGGTCAATGAGCAGTTCTTC.

The CDR3 sequence: CAISGQGSTEAFF. In DNA form, the CDR3 reads TGTGCCATCAGCGGACAGGGTAGTACTGAAGCTTTCTTT. The rearrangement uses TRBV10-3 and TRBJ1-1; TRBD1 agrees at 8 bases. The CDR3 is made up of 13 amino acids. Germline CDR1 ENHRY, CDR2 SYGVKD. J lost 5 bases, V lost 6 bases, and 5 bases had no gene match.

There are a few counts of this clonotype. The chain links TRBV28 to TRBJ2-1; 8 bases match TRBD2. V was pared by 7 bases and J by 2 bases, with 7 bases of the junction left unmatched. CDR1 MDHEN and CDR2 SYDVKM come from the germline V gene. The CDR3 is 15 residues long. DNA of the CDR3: TGTGCCAGCACCCAGACTAGCGTTCCCTACAATGAGCAGTTCTTC. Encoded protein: CASTQTSVPYNEQFF.

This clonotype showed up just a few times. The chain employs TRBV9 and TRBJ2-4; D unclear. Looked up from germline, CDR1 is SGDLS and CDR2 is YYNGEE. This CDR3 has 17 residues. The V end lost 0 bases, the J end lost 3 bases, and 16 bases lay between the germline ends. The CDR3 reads CASSVDSGGLGKNIQYF. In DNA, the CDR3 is TGTGCCAGCAGCGTAGACAGTGGTGGTTTGGGCAAAAACATTCAGTACTTC. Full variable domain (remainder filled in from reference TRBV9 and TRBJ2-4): DSGVTQTPKHLITATGQRVTLRCSPRSGDLSVYWYQQSLDQGLQFLIQYYNGEERAKGNILERFSAQQFPDLHSELNLSSLELGDSALYFCASSVDSGGLGKNIQYFGAGTRLSVL.

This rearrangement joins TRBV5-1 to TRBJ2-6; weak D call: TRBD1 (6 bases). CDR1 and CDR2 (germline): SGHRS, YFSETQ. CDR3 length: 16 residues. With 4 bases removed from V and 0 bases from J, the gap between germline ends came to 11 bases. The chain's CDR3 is CASSAGTPSGANVLTF. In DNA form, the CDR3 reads TGCGCCAGCAGCGCCGGGACACCCTCTGGGGCCAACGTCCTGACTTTC. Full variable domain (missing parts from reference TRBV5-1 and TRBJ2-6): KAGVTQTPRYLIKTRGQQVTLSCSPISGHRSVSWYQQTPGQGLQFLFEYFSETQRNKGNFPGRFSGRQFSNSRSEMNVSTLELGDSALYLCASSAGTPSGANVLTFGAGSRLTVL.

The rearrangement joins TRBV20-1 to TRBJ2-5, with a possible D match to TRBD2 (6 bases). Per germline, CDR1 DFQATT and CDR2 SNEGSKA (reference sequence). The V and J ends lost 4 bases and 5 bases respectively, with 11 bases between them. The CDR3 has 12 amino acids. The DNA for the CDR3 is TGCAGTGCTACGGGGGTCGGCGAGACCCAGTACTTC. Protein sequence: CSATGVGETQYF.

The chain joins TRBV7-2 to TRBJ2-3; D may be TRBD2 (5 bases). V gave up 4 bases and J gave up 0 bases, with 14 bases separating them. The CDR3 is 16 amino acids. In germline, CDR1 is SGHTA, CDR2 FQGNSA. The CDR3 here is CASSSTPLASTDTQYF. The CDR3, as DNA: TGTGCCAGCAGCTCCACCCCCTTAGCGAGCACAGATACGCAGTATTTT.

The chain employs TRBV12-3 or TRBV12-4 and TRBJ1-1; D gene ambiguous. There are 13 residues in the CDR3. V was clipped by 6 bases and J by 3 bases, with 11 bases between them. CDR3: CASRQSVDTEAFF. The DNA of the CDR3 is TGTGCCAGCAGGCAGTCAGTGGACACTGAAGCTTTCTTT.

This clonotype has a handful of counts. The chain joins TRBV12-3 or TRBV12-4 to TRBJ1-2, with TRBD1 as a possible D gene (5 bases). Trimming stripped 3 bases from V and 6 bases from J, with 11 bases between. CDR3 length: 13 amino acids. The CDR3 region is CASSFRQTDGYTF. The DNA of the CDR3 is TGTGCCAGCAGTTTTCGACAGACCGATGGCTACACCTTC.

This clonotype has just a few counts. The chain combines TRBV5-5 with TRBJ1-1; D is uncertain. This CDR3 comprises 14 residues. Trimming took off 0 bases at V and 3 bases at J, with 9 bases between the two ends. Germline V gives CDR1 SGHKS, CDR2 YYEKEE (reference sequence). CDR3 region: CASSLGRRDTEAFF. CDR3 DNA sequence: TGTGCCAGCAGCTTGGGGAGGAGAGACACTGAAGCTTTCTTT. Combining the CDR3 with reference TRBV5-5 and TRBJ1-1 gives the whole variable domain DAGVTQSPTHLIKTRGQQVTLRCSPISGHKSVSWYQQVLGQGPQFIFQYYEKEERGRGNFPDRFSARQFPNYSSELNVNALLLGDSALYLCASSLGRRDTEAFFGQGTRLTVV.

The CDR3 DNA is TGCAGCGTTGGACAGACACTGAACACTGAAGCTTTCTTT. It specifies CSVGQTLNTEAFF. The genes are TRBV29-1 and TRBJ1-1, with a weak D call TRBD1 (5 bases). Germline CDR1 and CDR2: SQVTM and ANQGSEA. The CDR3 is 13 amino acids. Trimming shortened V by 4 bases and J by 0 bases, and 9 bases separated the two germline ends. Full variable domain (outside the CDR3, taken from reference TRBV29-1 and TRBJ1-1): SAVISQKPSRDICQRGTSLTIQCQVDSQVTMMFWYRQQPGQSLTLIATANQGSEATYESGFVIDKFPISRPNLTFSTLTVSNMSPEDSSIYLCSVGQTLNTEAFFGQGTRLTVV.

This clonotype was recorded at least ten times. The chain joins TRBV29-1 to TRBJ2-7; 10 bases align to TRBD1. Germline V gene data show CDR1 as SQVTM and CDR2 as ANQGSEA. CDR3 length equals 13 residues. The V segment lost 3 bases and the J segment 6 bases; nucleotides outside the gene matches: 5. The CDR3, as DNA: TGCAGCGTTGAGGGACAGGGGCGGCTCGAGCAGTACTTC. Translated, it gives CSVEGQGRLEQYF.

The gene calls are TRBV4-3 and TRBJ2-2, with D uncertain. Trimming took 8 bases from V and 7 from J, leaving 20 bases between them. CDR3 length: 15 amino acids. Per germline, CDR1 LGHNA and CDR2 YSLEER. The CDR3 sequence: CASRLHPVGNGELFF. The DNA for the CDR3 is TGCGCCAGCCGACTCCACCCGGTTGGTAACGGGGAGCTGTTTTTT.